The rows below give T cell receptor beta chains drawn from one sample of a study of OX40 agonist ivuxolimab in advanced cancers. Sequenced by immunoSEQ multiplex PCR; TCRdb stores in-frame clones only, minus some. In the table there are 60,000 or so clones, 70% to 90% of which are singletons. This sample comprised CD4+ or CD8+ T cells sorted from blood, obtained in a trial of the OX40 agonist ivuxolimab. The receptors were sampled from an adult with an advanced solid tumor such as melanoma, head and neck, liver or kidney cancer. Each CDR3 is given with its conserved first and last residue. The D gene is left open where the match is weak.

CDR3 length,D gene,V gene,J gene,CDR3 DNA,CDR3 protein
14,.,TRBV7-3,TRBJ2-2,TGTGCCAGCAGCCCACGCCCAGGGGCCGGGGAGCTGTTTTTT,CASSPRPGAGELFF
14,TRBD1,TRBV7-9,TRBJ1-1,TGTGCCAGCAGCTTAGTTCAGGGGGCCACTGAAGCTTTCTTT,CASSLVQGATEAFF
15,TRBD1,TRBV7-9,TRBJ2-1,TGTGCCAGCAGCTTTACAGGGGAATCGTACAATGAGCAGTTCTTC,CASSFTGESYNEQFF
14,.,TRBV5-4,TRBJ2-7,TGTGCCAGCAGCTACAGACAGAAACCCTACGAGCAGTACTTC,CASSYRQKPYEQYF
11,.,TRBV6-5,TRBJ2-7,TGTGCCAGCAGTTCCCCGGACGAGCAGTACTTC,CASSSPDEQYF
12,.,TRBV6-5,TRBJ2-7,TGTGCCAGCAGTGCCAGGGCCTACGAGCAGTACTTC,CASSARAYEQYF
14,TRBD2,TRBV7-2,TRBJ2-7,TGTGCCAGCAGCCTAGCGGGAGGCTCCTACGAGCAGTACTTC,CASSLAGGSYEQYF
19,TRBD2,TRBV4-1,TRBJ2-3,TGCGCCAGCAGCCAAGAACCTGTCCCGGGACTAGGGGGATCAGATACGCAGTATTTT,CASSQEPVPGLGGSDTQYF
14,.,TRBV5-4,TRBJ2-3,TGTGCCAGCAGCCTCGATTATAGCACAGATACGCAGTATTTT,CASSLDYSTDTQYF
14,.,TRBV5-1,TRBJ2-7,TGCGCCAGCAGCTTGGAAGGGGGGCTCTACGAGCAGTACTTC,CASSLEGGLYEQYF
14,.,TRBV11-3,TRBJ2-4,TGTGCCAGCAGCTTAGATCCCGCAGGGAGCATTCAGTACTTC,CASSLDPAGSIQYF
16,TRBD2,TRBV28,TRBJ2-1,TGTGCCAGCAGTTCCATCAGCGGGAGCTCCTACAATGAGCAGTTCTTC,CASSSISGSSYNEQFF
12,.,TRBV6-1,TRBJ1-2,TGTGCCAGCACCGGGACATACTATGGCTACACCTTC,CASTGTYYGYTF
16,TRBD1,TRBV5-6,TRBJ1-6,TGTGCCAGCAGCTTAACAGGGGGCGGATATAATTCACCCCTCCACTTT,CASSLTGGGYNSPLHF
12,TRBD2,TRBV6-1,TRBJ2-7,TGTGCCAGCAGTCCGGGGGGGGTCGAGCAGTACTTC,CASSPGGVEQYF